This T cell receptor (beta chain) was profiled in a study of blood T cell repertoires in COVID-19. As for the study in general: Acute-phase and convalescent COVID-19 samples originated in the United States, Italy and Spain.

The assay was immunoSEQ multiplex PCR, and TCRdb's table has in-frame clones only and misses some. The repertoire consists of about 38,000 clones, with almost 90% occurring once and the leading ten covering less than 30%. The TCR sequence derives from a man in his sixties with active or convalescent COVID-19. Sequencing was carried out using peripheral blood.

CDR3 DNA sequence: TGTGCCAGCAGTGAAGGGGACAGGGGGTACACCGGGGAGCTGTTTTTT. Protein sequence: CASSEGDRGYTGELFF. V and J are TRBV2 and TRBJ2-2, with TRBD1 matching 11 bases. The ends lost 1 base at V and 3 bases at J; junction bases unmatched: 1. CDR3 length: 16 residues. CDR1 and CDR2 from the germline V gene are SNHLY and FYNNEI.